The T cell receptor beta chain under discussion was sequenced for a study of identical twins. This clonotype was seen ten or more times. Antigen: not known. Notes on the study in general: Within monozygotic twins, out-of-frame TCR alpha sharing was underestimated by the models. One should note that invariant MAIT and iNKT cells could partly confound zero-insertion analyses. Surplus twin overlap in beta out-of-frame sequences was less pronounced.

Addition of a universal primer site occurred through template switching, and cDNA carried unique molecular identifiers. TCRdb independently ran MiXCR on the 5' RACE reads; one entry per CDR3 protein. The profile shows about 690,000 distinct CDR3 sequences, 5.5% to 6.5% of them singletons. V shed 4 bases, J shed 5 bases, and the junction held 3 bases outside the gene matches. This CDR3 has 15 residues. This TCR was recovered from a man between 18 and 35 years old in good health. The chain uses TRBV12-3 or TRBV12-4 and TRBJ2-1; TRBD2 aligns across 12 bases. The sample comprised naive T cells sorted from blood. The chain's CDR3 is CASSWRTSGNNEQFF. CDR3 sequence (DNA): TGTGCCAGCAGTTGGAGGACTAGCGGGAACAATGAGCAGTTCTTC.